This is a list of T cell receptor beta chains from one sample in a study of cytomegalovirus exposure and HLA in healthy donors. Only in-frame clones appear in the TCRdb table, and some are missing; sequencing was by immunoSEQ multiplex PCR. The profile shows about 330,000 clones, 86% of them singletons. Sequenced material: PBMCs. These receptors originate from a woman aged 18 to 35 in good health and CMV-seronegative. The CDR3 runs from the conserved cysteine through the conserved F or W. D genes are given only for firm matches. Expanded clones get a size class; other rows say once, few or many, or leave the size out.

V gene: TRBV11-2
D gene: TRBD1
clone size: NA
J gene: TRBJ1-2
CDR3 DNA: TGTGCCAGCAGCTTAAACAGGGGTTTGGACTATGGCTACACCTTC
CDR3 protein: CASSLNRGLDYGYTF

V gene: TRBV6-6
D gene: NA
clone size: NA
J gene: TRBJ2-7
CDR3 DNA: TGTGCCAGCAACCAACAGGGTGCTGCTGCTTACGAGCAGTACTTC
CDR3 protein: CASNQQGAAAYEQYF

V gene: TRBV14
D gene: NA
clone size: NA
J gene: TRBJ1-3
CDR3 DNA: TGTGCCAGCAGCCAAGATTATTATGCTGGAAACACCATATATTTT
CDR3 protein: CASSQDYYAGNTIYF

V gene: TRBV25-1
D gene: NA
clone size: NA
J gene: TRBJ2-2
CDR3 DNA: TGTGCCAGCAGTGAATTCGGCAGGTTAGGCTCGAACACCGGGGAGCTGTTTTTT
CDR3 protein: CASSEFGRLGSNTGELFF

V gene: TRBV2
D gene: TRBD1
clone size: few
J gene: TRBJ1-5
CDR3 DNA: TGTGCCAGCAGTTCGGGACAGCTTAAAAATCAGCCCCAGCATTTT
CDR3 protein: CASSSGQLKNQPQHF

V gene: TRBV6-5
D gene: NA
clone size: NA
J gene: TRBJ2-5
CDR3 DNA: TGTGCCACGGCACGGGATCCCCAAGAGACCCAGTACTTC
CDR3 protein: CATARDPQETQYF

V gene: TRBV5-1
D gene: NA
clone size: NA
J gene: TRBJ1-3
CDR3 DNA: TGCGCCAGCAGCTCGGGGACAGGAAACACCATATATTTT
CDR3 protein: CASSSGTGNTIYF

V gene: TRBV2
D gene: NA
clone size: NA
J gene: TRBJ1-2
CDR3 DNA: TGTGCCAGCATACAACGGGGGAATTCAGGGAAAGGCTACACCTTC
CDR3 protein: CASIQRGNSGKGYTF

V gene: TRBV5-4
D gene: TRBD2
clone size: NA
J gene: TRBJ2-3
CDR3 DNA: TGTGCCAGCAGCTTGGGTCGAGCGGGGTACACAGATACGCAGTATTTT
CDR3 protein: CASSLGRAGYTDTQYF

V gene: TRBV29-1
D gene: TRBD2
clone size: NA
J gene: TRBJ2-1
CDR3 DNA: TGCAGCGTTAGCCCTAGCGGAAATGAGCAGTTCTTC
CDR3 protein: CSVSPSGNEQFF

V gene: TRBV7-2
D gene: TRBD2
clone size: NA
J gene: TRBJ2-1
CDR3 DNA: TGTGCCAGCAGCCCCGGGACTAGTTCCCACAATGAGCAGTTCTTC
CDR3 protein: CASSPGTSSHNEQFF

V gene: TRBV19
D gene: TRBD1
clone size: NA
J gene: TRBJ1-5
CDR3 DNA: TGTGCCAGCCAGGGACAGGGGGTTAATAGCAATCAGCCCCAGCATTTT
CDR3 protein: CASQGQGVNSNQPQHF

V gene: TRBV7-7
D gene: NA
clone size: NA
J gene: TRBJ2-5
CDR3 DNA: TGTGCCAGCAGCTTAGGGGCAGGCGAGACCCAGTACTTC
CDR3 protein: CASSLGAGETQYF

V gene: TRBV27
D gene: NA
clone size: NA
J gene: TRBJ1-5
CDR3 DNA: TGTGCCAGCAGTTTAACCCTAAATCAGCCCCAGCATTTT
CDR3 protein: CASSLTLNQPQHF

V gene: TRBV4-2
D gene: TRBD2
clone size: NA
J gene: TRBJ2-1
CDR3 DNA: TGTGCCAGCAGCCAAGACGGAACTAGCGGGAGTGCCCATGAGCAGTTCTTC
CDR3 protein: CASSQDGTSGSAHEQFF

V gene: TRBV2
D gene: NA
clone size: NA
J gene: TRBJ1-5
CDR3 DNA: TGTGCCAGCAGTCGGGTAGGAGGCAATCAGCCCCAGCATTTT
CDR3 protein: CASSRVGGNQPQHF

V gene: TRBV7-3
D gene: TRBD2
clone size: NA
J gene: TRBJ2-2
CDR3 DNA: TGTGCCAGCAGCTTAACGGGCGGGACTAGCGGGACCGGGGAGCTGTTTTTT
CDR3 protein: CASSLTGGTSGTGELFF

V gene: TRBV18
D gene: TRBD1
clone size: NA
J gene: TRBJ2-1
CDR3 DNA: TGTGCCAGCTCCCAGCCGGGACAGGGGGCGAGTGAGCAGTTCTTC
CDR3 protein: CASSQPGQGASEQFF

V gene: TRBV6-5
D gene: NA
clone size: once
J gene: TRBJ2-7
CDR3 DNA: TGTGCCAGCAGCGCCGGGGCCTACGAGCAGTACTTC
CDR3 protein: CASSAGAYEQYF

V gene: TRBV18
D gene: TRBD2
clone size: NA
J gene: TRBJ2-1
CDR3 DNA: TGTGCCAGCTCACCAGGATTAGCGGGGGGGATCTCCTACAATGAGCAGTTCTTC
CDR3 protein: CASSPGLAGGISYNEQFF

V gene: TRBV18
D gene: NA
clone size: NA
J gene: TRBJ2-3
CDR3 DNA: TGTGCCAGCTCACCTGATTCGGACAAACGCACAGATACGCAGTATTTT
CDR3 protein: CASSPDSDKRTDTQYF

V gene: TRBV28
D gene: TRBD2
clone size: NA
J gene: TRBJ2-7
CDR3 DNA: TGTGCCAGCAGCCTACCCCAGGCTAGCGGGAGCGGGTACGAGCAGTACTTC
CDR3 protein: CASSLPQASGSGYEQYF

V gene: TRBV13
D gene: NA
clone size: once
J gene: TRBJ1-1
CDR3 DNA: TGTGCCAGCAGCTTCTCCGTGGGGGCCGGCACTGAAGCTTTCTTT
CDR3 protein: CASSFSVGAGTEAFF

V gene: TRBV28
D gene: NA
clone size: few
J gene: TRBJ2-2
CDR3 DNA: TGTGCCAGCAGTGCGCGGGATCCCGGGGAGCTGTTTTTT
CDR3 protein: CASSARDPGELFF

V gene: TRBV11-2
D gene: TRBD2
clone size: few
J gene: TRBJ2-1
CDR3 DNA: TGTGCCAGCAGCTCGCCTAGCGGGGCCCACAATGAGCAGTTCTTC
CDR3 protein: CASSSPSGAHNEQFF

V gene: TRBV29-1
D gene: NA
clone size: NA
J gene: TRBJ1-2
CDR3 DNA: TGCAGCGTATCCCTCTGGGGGCTTAACTATGGCTACACCTTC
CDR3 protein: CSVSLWGLNYGYTF

V gene: TRBV7-2
D gene: TRBD2
clone size: NA
J gene: TRBJ2-7
CDR3 DNA: TGTGCCAGCAGCTTATCCCCTGGCACTAGCGGGTCCTACGAGCAGTACTTC
CDR3 protein: CASSLSPGTSGSYEQYF

V gene: TRBV2
D gene: NA
clone size: NA
J gene: TRBJ1-1
CDR3 DNA: TGTGCCAGCAGCAACCCAGGGGAGACCACTGAAGCTTTCTTT
CDR3 protein: CASSNPGETTEAFF

V gene: TRBV5-6
D gene: NA
clone size: NA
J gene: TRBJ1-2
CDR3 DNA: TGTGCCAGCAGCTTGCCGGACACCCTCTATGGCTACACCTTC
CDR3 protein: CASSLPDTLYGYTF

V gene: TRBV28
D gene: TRBD2
clone size: once
J gene: TRBJ2-1
CDR3 DNA: TGTGCCAGCAGTCTAATCCGGGGGGGCAATGAGCAGTTCTTC
CDR3 protein: CASSLIRGGNEQFF

V gene: TRBV7-2
D gene: NA
clone size: NA
J gene: TRBJ2-5
CDR3 DNA: TGTGCCAGCAGCTTAGAGACGCGAAGAAGGGGGCAAGAGACCCAGTACTTC
CDR3 protein: CASSLETRRRGQETQYF

V gene: TRBV25-1
D gene: TRBD2
clone size: once
J gene: TRBJ2-3
CDR3 DNA: TGTGCCAGCAGTGGAGCGGGAGACCCCACAGATACGCAGTATTTT
CDR3 protein: CASSGAGDPTDTQYF

V gene: TRBV27
D gene: TRBD1
clone size: few
J gene: TRBJ2-7
CDR3 DNA: TGTGCCAGCAGCATACTTCAAGATGGGACAGCATCCTACGAGCAGTACTTC
CDR3 protein: CASSILQDGTASYEQYF

V gene: TRBV28
D gene: NA
clone size: NA
J gene: TRBJ2-2
CDR3 DNA: TGTGCCAGCAGTTTCTACAGGGCGGGTACCACCGGGGAGCTGTTTTTT
CDR3 protein: CASSFYRAGTTGELFF

V gene: TRBV7-6
D gene: TRBD2
clone size: NA
J gene: TRBJ2-7
CDR3 DNA: TGTGCCAGCAGCGCCGGACTAGCGGGAGGGTTTAAGCAGTACTTC
CDR3 protein: CASSAGLAGGFKQYF

V gene: TRBV27
D gene: TRBD1
clone size: NA
J gene: TRBJ1-1
CDR3 DNA: TGTGCCAGCAGTCCTTATCACCGGACAGGAGAGAACACTGAAGCTTTCTTT
CDR3 protein: CASSPYHRTGENTEAFF

V gene: TRBV18
D gene: TRBD1
clone size: NA
J gene: TRBJ2-1
CDR3 DNA: TGTGCCAGCTCACCACGAGACAGGGAGAATGAGCAGTTCTTC
CDR3 protein: CASSPRDRENEQFF

V gene: TRBV2
D gene: NA
clone size: NA
J gene: TRBJ1-1
CDR3 DNA: TGTGCCAGCAGTGATACGCTGGGGGCCGAATACACTGAAGCTTTCTTT
CDR3 protein: CASSDTLGAEYTEAFF

V gene: TRBV6-5
D gene: TRBD1
clone size: NA
J gene: TRBJ2-1
CDR3 DNA: TGTGCCAGCAGTTACGCCGACAGGGGGGATGAGCAGTTCTTC
CDR3 protein: CASSYADRGDEQFF

V gene: TRBV18
D gene: TRBD1
clone size: NA
J gene: TRBJ1-5
CDR3 DNA: TGTGCCAGCTCACCCCCTGGAGGGGGCCAGGGTCAGCCCCAGCATTTT
CDR3 protein: CASSPPGGGQGQPQHF

V gene: TRBV19
D gene: NA
clone size: NA
J gene: TRBJ1-2
CDR3 DNA: TGTGCCAGTAGTATTAAGGGGTCCTATGGCTACACCTTC
CDR3 protein: CASSIKGSYGYTF

V gene: TRBV28
D gene: TRBD1
clone size: NA
J gene: TRBJ1-3
CDR3 DNA: TGTGCCAGCAGTTTCCCGGGACAGTACTCTGGAAACACCATATATTTT
CDR3 protein: CASSFPGQYSGNTIYF